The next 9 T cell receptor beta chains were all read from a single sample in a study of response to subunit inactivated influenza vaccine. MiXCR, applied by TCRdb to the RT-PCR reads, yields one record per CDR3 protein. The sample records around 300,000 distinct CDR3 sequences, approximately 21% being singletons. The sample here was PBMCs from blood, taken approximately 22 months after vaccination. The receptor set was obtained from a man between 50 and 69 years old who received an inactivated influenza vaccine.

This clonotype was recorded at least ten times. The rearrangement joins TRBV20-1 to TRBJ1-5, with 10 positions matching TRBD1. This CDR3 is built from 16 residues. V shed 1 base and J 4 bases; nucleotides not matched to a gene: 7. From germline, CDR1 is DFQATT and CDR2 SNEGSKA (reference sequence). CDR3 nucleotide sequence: TGCAGTGCTAGAGGGCCGGGACAGGGGATTAATCAGCCCCAGCATTTT. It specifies CSARGPGQGINQPQHF.

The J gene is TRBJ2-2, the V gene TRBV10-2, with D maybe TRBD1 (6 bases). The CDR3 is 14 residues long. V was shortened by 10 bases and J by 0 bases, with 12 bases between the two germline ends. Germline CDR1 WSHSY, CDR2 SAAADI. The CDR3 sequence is CATRDITNTGELFF. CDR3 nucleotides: TGCGCCACCAGGGACATCACGAACACCGGGGAGCTGTTTTTT.

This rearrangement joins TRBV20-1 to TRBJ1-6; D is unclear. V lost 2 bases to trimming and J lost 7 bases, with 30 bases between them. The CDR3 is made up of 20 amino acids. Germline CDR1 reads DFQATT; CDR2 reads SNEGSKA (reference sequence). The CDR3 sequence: CSARILKPSLYVGENSPLHF. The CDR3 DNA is TGCAGTGCTAGAATTCTCAAACCGAGTTTGTATGTTGGGGAGAATTCACCCCTCCACTTT.

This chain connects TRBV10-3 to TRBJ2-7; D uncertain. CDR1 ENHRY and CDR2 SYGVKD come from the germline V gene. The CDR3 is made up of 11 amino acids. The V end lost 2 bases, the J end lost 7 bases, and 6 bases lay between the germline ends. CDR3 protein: CAISELTEQYF. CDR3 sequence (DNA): TGTGCCATCAGTGAGCTAACAGAGCAGTACTTC.

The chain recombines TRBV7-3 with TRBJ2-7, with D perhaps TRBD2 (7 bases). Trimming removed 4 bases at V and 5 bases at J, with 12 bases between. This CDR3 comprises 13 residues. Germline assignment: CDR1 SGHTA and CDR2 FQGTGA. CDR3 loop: CASSYQRDNEQYF. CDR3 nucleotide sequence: TGTGCCAGCAGCTACCAGCGGGACAACGAGCAGTACTTC.

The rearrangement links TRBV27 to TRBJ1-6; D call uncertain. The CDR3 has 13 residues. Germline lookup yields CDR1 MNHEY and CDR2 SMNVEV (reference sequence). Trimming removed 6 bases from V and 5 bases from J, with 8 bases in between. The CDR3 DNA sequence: TGTGCCAGCAGGCTTTACGATAATTCACCCCTCCACTTT. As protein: CASRLYDNSPLHF.

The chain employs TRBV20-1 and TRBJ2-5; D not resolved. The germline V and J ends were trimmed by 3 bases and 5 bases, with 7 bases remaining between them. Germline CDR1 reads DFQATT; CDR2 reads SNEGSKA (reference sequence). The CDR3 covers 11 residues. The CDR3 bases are TGCAGTGCTAGTAGGGCCGAGACCCAGTACTTC. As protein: CSASRAETQYF.

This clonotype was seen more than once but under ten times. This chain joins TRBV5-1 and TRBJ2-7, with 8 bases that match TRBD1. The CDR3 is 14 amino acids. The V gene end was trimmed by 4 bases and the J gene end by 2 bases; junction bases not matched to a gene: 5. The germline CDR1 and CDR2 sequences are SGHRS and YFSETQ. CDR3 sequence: CASSTGTGTYEQYF. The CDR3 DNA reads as TGCGCCAGCAGCACCGGGACAGGAACCTACGAGCAGTACTTC.

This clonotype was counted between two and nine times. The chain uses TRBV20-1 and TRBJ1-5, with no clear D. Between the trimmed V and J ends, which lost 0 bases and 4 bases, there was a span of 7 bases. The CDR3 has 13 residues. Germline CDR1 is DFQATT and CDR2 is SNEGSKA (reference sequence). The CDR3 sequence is CSAREGRNQPQHF. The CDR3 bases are TGCAGTGCTAGAGAGGGGAGAAATCAGCCCCAGCATTTT.